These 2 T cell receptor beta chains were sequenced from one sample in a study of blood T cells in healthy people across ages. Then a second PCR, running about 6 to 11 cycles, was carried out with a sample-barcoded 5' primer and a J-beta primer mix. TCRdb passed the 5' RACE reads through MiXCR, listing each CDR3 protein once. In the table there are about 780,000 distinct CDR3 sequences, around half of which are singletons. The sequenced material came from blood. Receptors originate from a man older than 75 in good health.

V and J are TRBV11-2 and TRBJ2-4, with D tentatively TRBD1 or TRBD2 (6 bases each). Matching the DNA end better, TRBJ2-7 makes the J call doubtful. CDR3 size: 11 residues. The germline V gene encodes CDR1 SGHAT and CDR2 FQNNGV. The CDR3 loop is CASEGGYEQYF. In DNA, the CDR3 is TGTGCCAGCGAGGGGGGCTACGAGCAGTACTTC.

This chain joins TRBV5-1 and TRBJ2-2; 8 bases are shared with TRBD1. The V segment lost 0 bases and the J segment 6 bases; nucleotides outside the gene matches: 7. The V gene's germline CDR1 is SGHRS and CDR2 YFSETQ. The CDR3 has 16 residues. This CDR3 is CASSLDAGGASGELFF. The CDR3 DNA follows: TGCGCCAGCAGCTTGGATGCAGGGGGCGCCTCCGGGGAGCTGTTTTTT.